This T cell receptor (beta chain) is drawn from a study of blood T cell repertoires in COVID-19. The method was immunoSEQ multiplex PCR; TCRdb's version includes in-frame clones alone and lacks a portion of them. The table records 290,000 or so clones, approximately 86% of them present only once. All recovered Cohort 3 donors got two negative PCRs, got clearance, or saw symptom resolution. Germline-derived CDR1 and CDR2 are SGHRS and YFSETQ. V gave up 4 bases and J gave up 10 bases; unmatched junction bases: 14. The CDR3 spans 16 residues. Material: PBMCs or T cells enriched from blood (not recorded which). The clonotype originates from a young woman who had recovered from COVID-19. This sequence joins TRBV5-1 and TRBJ1-6; 7 nucleotides match TRBD1. CDR3 loop: CASSPDRVKQGSPLHF. CDR3 in DNA: TGCGCCAGCAGCCCAGACAGGGTTAAACAAGGATCACCCCTCCACTTT.